This TCR beta chain is drawn from a study of regulatory T cells in long-lasting Graves disease. CDR1 and CDR2 (germline): DFQATT, SNEGSKA (reference sequence). The length of the CDR3 is 16 residues. J lost 6 bases, V lost 0 bases, and 12 bases had no gene match. iRepertoire HTBI primers and Arm-PCR of CDR3 regions built TCR beta libraries. Original analysis: In the combined samples, under 80 TRBV and some 14 TRBJ segments were identified. Via MiXCR, TCRdb re-called the multiplex PCR reads, giving one row per CDR3 protein. The V and J calls shown here were made by TCRdb, not taken from the authors' results. The sample includes roughly 350,000 distinct CDR3 sequences, about 17% of them seen just once. Time point denoted: newly diagnosed GD, antithyroid drugs for less than 3 months. PBMCs were the source of the RNA used for TCR sequencing. This same sample was also taken into another study, of T cells in Graves' hyperthyroidism and ophthalmopathy. That study adds: In the first-round RT-PCR of the TCR CDR3, the HTBI primer set was used.

Material: peripheral blood mononuclear cells (PBMCs), obtained at new diagnosis, from a patient treated with antithyroid drugs. This receptor was taken from a woman younger than 30 with Graves disease. J is TRBJ2-7 and V is TRBV20-1, with 9 nucleotides matching TRBD2. The CDR3 loop is CSARDLRAGGPREQYF. CDR3 nucleotides: TGCAGTGCTAGAGATCTGAGGGCGGGAGGGCCACGCGAGCAGTACTTC.